The table lists the clone carrying this T cell receptor (beta chain) with a few counts. The target antigen is unknown. This CDR3 spans 16 amino acids. Trimming removed 5 bases from V and 5 bases from J; junction bases left unmatched: 8. CDR1 and CDR2 (germline): SGHVS, FQNEAQ. These data come from a study of T cells in Graves' hyperthyroidism and ophthalmopathy. The study's findings and limits: The model predicted ophthalmopathy a median roughly 6.5 months before onset. Researchers found most expanded thyroid clonotypes above 0.001 in blood as well.

Using RNA transcripts as the source, TCR beta CDR3 regions were amplified. The primer set for the first-round RT-PCR of the TCR CDR3 was HTBI. TCRdb re-derived calls from the multiplex PCR reads in MiXCR, one entry per CDR3 protein. This sample carries some 320,000 distinct CDR3 sequences, roughly an eighth of them seen once, and the ten largest clones take roughly 35%. This receptor was obtained from a woman aged 40 to 50 with Graves' ophthalmopathy. The material sequenced was blood. The rearrangement links TRBV7-8 to TRBJ2-1; TRBD2 matches 11 bases. The CDR3 bases are TGTGCCAGCAGCCCCCCGGGACTAGCGGAACACAATGAGCAGTTCTTC. Protein sequence: CASSPPGLAEHNEQFF.